This record looks at one T cell receptor beta chain sequence and its context. Its antigen remains unknown. The sample originates from a study of blood T cells in healthy people across ages. The CDR3 has 18 residues. V trimming: 3 bases; J trimming: 7 bases; junction bases outside the gene matches: 22. Germline V gene lookup returns CDR1 DFQATT and CDR2 SNEGSKA (reference sequence). Using a J-beta primer mix together with a sample-barcoded 5' primer, a second PCR was run for roughly 6 to 12 cycles. Per sample, CDR3-containing paired-end reads numbered at least 3 million. MiXCR, applied by TCRdb to the 5' RACE reads, yields one record per CDR3 protein. This sample has about 1.7 million distinct CDR3 sequences; roughly 28% occur once, and the top ten carry 7.7%. The authors drew around 11 milliliters of peripheral blood from each donor. Per sample, at least 5.5 micrograms of total RNA were extracted. General study points: Unknown donor CMV status possibly confounded expanded clonotype changes.

The sequenced material came from blood. The receptor comes from a woman aged 30 to 39 in good health. V and J are TRBV20-1 and TRBJ2-7; 9 positions match TRBD2. The CDR3 here is CSARVFSVSSGRGDEQYF. The CDR3 nucleotides read TGCAGTGCTAGGGTTTTCTCTGTCAGTAGCGGGAGAGGTGATGAGCAGTACTTC.